This T cell receptor (beta chain) was sequenced for a study of blood T cell repertoires in COVID-19. Study summary: PBMCs, B-cell-depleted T cells, or T cells were the source of the cDNA or gDNA that made up the material.

Across about two dozen US areas, participants ranged in age from about 18 to 100 years. The study assigned cohorts using participant-reported clinical history. Recovered Cohort 3 donors showed two negative PCRs, clearance, or symptom resolution. The method was immunoSEQ multiplex PCR; TCRdb's version includes in-frame clones alone and lacks a portion of them. The top ten clones hold around 2.5% of a sample with around 330,000 clones, under 95% of them seen once. Losses at the gene ends were 1 base for V and 4 bases for J; bases not matched to a gene: 4. This CDR3 contains 15 residues. Germline CDR1 is LGHDT and CDR2 is YNNKEL (reference sequence).

Material: PBMCs or T cells enriched from blood (not recorded which). This receptor was taken from a man aged 55 to 70 who had recovered from COVID-19. This chain uses TRBV3-1 (or the pseudogene TRBV3-2) with TRBJ1-2; TRBD1 agrees at 9 bases. The CDR3, as DNA: TGTGCCAGCAGCCAAGGGACAGGGGCGGGCTATGGCTACACCTTC. It is translated as CASSQGTGAGYGYTF.